The 16 T cell receptor beta chains in this list originate from one sample, sequenced in a study of blood T cell repertoires in COVID-19. Profiled with immunoSEQ multiplex PCR; TCRdb holds only in-frame clones, not every one. Counted here are over 45,000 clones, roughly four fifths occurring once; the ten biggest clones make up around 1.9%. Sequencing was performed on peripheral blood. Source of these receptors: a woman in her fifties or sixties with acute or convalescent COVID-19.

This chain links TRBV4-1 with TRBJ1-5, with 11 bases identical to TRBD1. The J segment lost 4 bases and the V segment lost 1 base, leaving 3 bases of the junction unmatched. The CDR3 length is 16 residues. Germline CDR1 and CDR2: MGHRA and YSYEKL. The CDR3 sequence is CASSQAGQGVNQPQHF. DNA for the CDR3: TGCGCCAGCAGCCAAGCGGGACAGGGGGTAAATCAGCCCCAGCATTTT.

The rearrangement joins TRBV3-1 (or the pseudogene TRBV3-2) to TRBJ2-1, with 7 bases identical to TRBD2. From germline, CDR1 is LGHDT and CDR2 YNNKEL (reference sequence). The trim removed 0 bases at V and 4 bases at J, leaving 0 bases unmatched. CDR3 length: 14 amino acids. The CDR3 loop is CASSQEGGYNEQFF. In DNA, the CDR3 is TGTGCCAGCAGCCAAGAGGGAGGGTACAATGAGCAGTTCTTC.

The chain is built from TRBV7-9 and TRBJ1-2, with unresolved D. Looked up from germline, CDR1 is SEHNR and CDR2 is FQNEAQ (reference sequence). Trimming removed 5 bases at V and 8 bases at J, with 15 bases between. This CDR3 is built from 13 residues. The CDR3 spells CASSPGSGEGYTF. The DNA for the CDR3 is TGTGCCAGCAGCCCAGGTTCCGGGGAAGGCTACACCTTC.

V gene TRBV6-5 combines with J gene TRBJ2-3; 10 bases match TRBD2. V was clipped by 0 bases and J by 2 bases; unmatched bases: 2. Germline V gene data show CDR1 as MNHEY and CDR2 as SVGAGI. CDR3 length equals 16 residues. The CDR3, as DNA: TGTGCCAGCAGTTACTCTCTAGCGGGAGTCACAGATACGCAGTATTTT. It codes for CASSYSLAGVTDTQYF.

The rearrangement joins TRBV19 to TRBJ1-2; TRBD1 aligns across 8 bases. V shed 9 bases and J 7 bases; nucleotides not matched to a gene: 10. Germline V lookup: CDR1 LNHDA, CDR2 SQIVND (reference sequence). The CDR3 is 13 residues long. CDR3 DNA: TGTGCCAGCAACTCGGACAGGGTGACTGGCTACACCTTC. Its translation is CASNSDRVTGYTF. Variable domain in full (rest from reference TRBV19 and TRBJ1-2): DGGITQSPKYLFRKEGQNVTLSCEQNLNHDAMYWYRQDPGQGLRLIYYSQIVNDFQKGDIAEGYSVSREKKESFPLTVTSAQKNPTAFYLCASNSDRVTGYTFGSGTRLTVV.

The rearrangement uses TRBV6-6 and TRBJ1-4; 8 bases are a match to TRBD1. Germline V lookup: CDR1 MNHNY, CDR2 SVGAGI (reference sequence). J gave up 7 bases and V 5 bases, and 9 bases lay outside the gene matches. The CDR3 runs 15 residues. The CDR3 loop is CASSRTDRGGEKLFF. In DNA, the CDR3 is TGTGCCAGCAGTCGCACCGACAGGGGTGGTGAAAAACTGTTTTTT.

This clone was found once. This chain links TRBV19 with TRBJ2-1, with D possibly matching TRBD1 (5 bases). CDR1 and CDR2 from the germline V gene are LNHDA and SQIVND (reference sequence). The CDR3 is 14 amino acids. V was trimmed by 3 bases and J by 6 bases, leaving 12 bases between them. The CDR3 loop is CASSIFSGINEQFF. The CDR3 nucleotides are TGTGCCAGTAGTATTTTTTCAGGGATCAATGAGCAGTTCTTC.

The chain is built from TRBV5-1 and TRBJ2-5, with D perhaps TRBD1 (6 bases). Germline V CDR1 and CDR2: SGHRS, YFSETQ. The V and J ends lost 0 bases and 2 bases respectively, with 8 bases between them. There are 14 residues in the CDR3. CDR3 in amino acids: CASSLVGAQETQYF. As DNA, the CDR3 is TGCGCCAGCAGCTTGGTGGGGGCACAAGAGACCCAGTACTTC.

The rearrangement uses TRBV27 and TRBJ2-7, with D perhaps TRBD2 (5 bases). V lost 3 bases and J lost 3, with 9 bases in between. CDR1 MNHEY and CDR2 SMNVEV come from the germline V gene (reference sequence). The CDR3 has 13 amino acids. Here the CDR3 reads CASSFGVGYEQYF. CDR3 nucleotide sequence: TGTGCCAGCAGTTTCGGGGTGGGCTACGAGCAGTACTTC.

The chain carries TRBV5-4 and TRBJ2-7; 7 bases line up with TRBD2. The germline V gene encodes CDR1 SGHNT and CDR2 YYREEE (reference sequence). Trimming removed 1 base from V and 6 bases from J; junction bases left unmatched: 10. The CDR3 loop spans 15 amino acids. Here the CDR3 DNA reads TGTGCCAGCAGCTTGAGGGGCGGGGGACCCCTCGAGCAGTACTTC. Translated, it gives CASSLRGGGPLEQYF.

This clone has a single count. V is TRBV3-1 (or the pseudogene TRBV3-2) and J is TRBJ2-7; D is perhaps TRBD2 (7 bases). V was shortened by 1 base and J by 3 bases, with 16 bases between the two germline ends. Per germline, CDR1 LGHDT and CDR2 YNNKEL (reference sequence). The CDR3 has 16 residues. CDR3: CASSQGFGGGLYEQYF. The DNA for the CDR3 is TGTGCCAGCAGCCAAGGCTTTGGGGGGGGCCTCTACGAGCAGTACTTC.

This clone was seen only once. The chain joins TRBV19 to TRBJ1-2; 7 bases map to TRBD1. Germline CDR1 LNHDA, CDR2 SQIVND (reference sequence). V dropped 2 bases and J dropped 4; count of bases not matched to a gene: 7. This CDR3 contains 15 residues. The CDR3 region has the DNA TGTGCCAGTAGTATATCCCCACAGGGGACCTATGGCTACACCTTC. Translation: CASSISPQGTYGYTF.

The chain couples TRBV6-1 to TRBJ2-6; a weak D match, TRBD1 (7 bases). CDR3 length: 18 residues. V lost 4 bases and J 0 bases, leaving 16 bases between the germline ends. Germline V lookup: CDR1 MNHNS, CDR2 SASEGT. Here the CDR3 DNA reads TGTGCCAGCAGTGCCCCAGGGGGGTCGCTCTCTGGGGCCAACGTCCTGACTTTC. Translation: CASSAPGGSLSGANVLTF.

The gene calls are TRBV2 and TRBJ1-2; 7 bases map to TRBD1. With V trimmed by 6 bases and J by 0 bases, 10 bases remained unmatched. The germline gives CDR1 SNHLY, CDR2 FYNNEI. The CDR3 runs to 16 residues. The CDR3 sequence is CASSPRTGRANYGYTF. CDR3 DNA sequence: TGTGCCAGCAGCCCTAGGACAGGTCGAGCTAACTATGGCTACACCTTC.

The chain combines TRBV28 with TRBJ1-5, with 7 bases aligning to TRBD1. The CDR3 loop spans 14 amino acids. V shed 5 bases, J shed 3 bases, and the junction held 4 bases outside the gene matches. Germline lookup yields CDR1 MDHEN and CDR2 SYDVKM. For the CDR3, the DNA is TGTGCCAGCAGTACCGGGACAGTCAATCAGCCCCAGCATTTT. The encoded protein is CASSTGTVNQPQHF. Supplemented by reference TRBV28 and TRBJ1-5, the full variable domain reads DVKVTQSSRYLVKRTGEKVFLECVQDMDHENMFWYRQDPGLGLRLIYFSYDVKMKEKGDIPEGYSVSREKKERFSLILESASTNQTSMYLCASSTGTVNQPQHFGDGTRLSIL.

V gene TRBV13 combines with J gene TRBJ1-1, with D possibly TRBD1 on 5 matching bases. Trimming took 4 bases from V and 0 from J, leaving 12 bases between them. The CDR3 runs 15 residues. The germline CDR1 and CDR2 sequences are PRHDT and FYEKMQ (reference sequence). CDR3 coding DNA: TGTGCCAGCAGCTCCCTCGGGGGGTTGAACACTGAAGCTTTCTTT. Its protein is CASSSLGGLNTEAFF.